The TCR beta chain described here comes from a study of Ad26.COV2.S vaccination and SARS-CoV-2 variants. Study in general: Ad26.COV2.S was injected intramuscularly once or twice, 56 days apart. Study-level points and caveats: The TCR breadth and depth analyses may have produced an underestimate of total T cell responses. Vaccinees reportedly had broad spike-specific CD8+ and CD4+ T cell responses.

The germline V and J ends were trimmed by 3 bases and 8 bases, with 11 bases remaining between them. Germline-derived CDR1 and CDR2 are DFQATT and SNEGSKA (reference sequence). CDR3 length: 13 amino acids. The treatment is: some 20 received Ad26.COV2.S at low or high dose, single or two shots; roughly five received placebo; per-sample allocation not given. Sample collection was performed on day 63 after the first vaccine or placebo injection. An adult of 18-55 years in Boston served as donor. Concerning this clone itself: Its antigen is as yet unknown.

Libraries were prepared by immunoSEQ multiplex PCR; TCRdb keeps only in-frame clonotypes and omits some of them. This sample has some 420,000 clones, with around nine tenths found just once. V and J are TRBV20-1 and TRBJ1-6; D unclear. The source material was peripheral blood, sampled in a trial of Ad26.COV2.S vaccine versus placebo. The receptor comes from a person between 18 and 65 years old who received the Ad26.COV2.S COVID-19 vaccine or a placebo. CDR3 loop: CSASEGNDSPLHF. The CDR3 DNA reads TGCAGTGCTAGTGAGGGTAACGATTCACCCCTCCACTTT.